This T cell receptor beta chain originates from a study of blood T cell repertoires in COVID-19. This clone has a handful of counts. Authors' processing steps: For nucleated cells, counts were estimated from reference gene primer amplification. Clones were read by immunoSEQ multiplex PCR, and TCRdb kept only the in-frame ones, dropping some. That table gives V, J and clone size, and the DNA gave D and trimming. The sample carries about 300,000 clones, over 75% recorded once. The sequence came from a woman under 30 who had recovered from COVID-19. Sequenced: PBMCs or T cells enriched from blood (not recorded which).

The CDR3, as DNA: TGCAGTGCTAGTACTCGCCTGGTGGATCAGCCCCAGCATTTT. It is translated as CSASTRLVDQPQHF. V and J are TRBV20-1 and TRBJ1-5; D call uncertain. This CDR3 is 14 amino acids long. Germline V CDR1 and CDR2: DFQATT, SNEGSKA (reference sequence). The ends were cut back, 3 bases at V and 5 bases at J, with 14 bases in the middle.